Listed here is a single T cell receptor beta chain. The data belong to a study of response to subunit inactivated influenza vaccine. Trimming cost V 1 base and J 5 bases; bases outside gene matches: 9. CDR1 and CDR2 from the germline V gene are MGHRA and YSYEKL. The CDR3 has 16 residues. From the RT-PCR reads, TCRdb called clonotypes with MiXCR, one entry per CDR3 protein. The data hold 400,000 to 550,000 distinct CDR3 sequences, with around 25% observed a single time. J is TRBJ2-7 and V is TRBV4-1; 9 nucleotides line up with TRBD1. The specimen was CD4+ T cells sorted from PBMCs, collected more than 4 days after vaccination. This clonotype originated in a man aged 50-59 years who received an inactivated influenza vaccine. Written as DNA, the CDR3 is TGCGCCAGCAGCCAAGGACCCGGGACAGGGTTTAACGAGCAGTACTTC. It codes for CASSQGPGTGFNEQYF.